This T cell receptor beta chain was documented in a study of cytomegalovirus exposure and HLA in healthy donors. Study-wide findings and caveats: Accounts indicate the classifier identified cytomegalovirus status with strong specificity and sensitivity. Most of the TCR beta V segments (in an earlier analysis) were productive either about 90% or about 30% of the time. Most CMV-associated TCR beta chains appeared HLA-restricted in a later analysis. Links to common viral pathogens appeared, in a later analysis, for several of the most significant clusters.

The CDR3 is 14 residues long. Trimming removed 7 bases at V and 1 base at J, with 14 bases between. Germline values: CDR1 MNHNS, CDR2 SASEGT. The table lists this clone with a count of one. The antigen is not known. A multiplex PCR was run with 60 Vbeta primers and 13 Jbeta primers. Sequenced by immunoSEQ multiplex PCR; TCRdb stores in-frame clones only, minus some. The table has 150,000 to 200,000 clones, 75% seen once. The receptor's source is a male donor in good health and CMV-seronegative. This chain connects TRBV6-1 to TRBJ2-7; D gene unclear. Material: PBMCs. CDR3 DNA sequence: TGTGCCAGCAAACTGACGGAGTTTTCCTACGAGCAGTACTTC. It translates to CASKLTEFSYEQYF.